Listed below are T cell receptor beta chains from one sample, sequenced in a study of a mutant IDH1 vaccine in newly diagnosed glioma. Data came from immunoSEQ multiplex PCR; TCRdb stores just in-frame clones and leaves some out. The sample holds 30,000 or so clones, about 82% seen once. These receptors have no known antigen. The sample consisted of PBMCs, taken from a glioma patient whose treatment included an IDH1 peptide vaccine. The receptors shown here come from a man aged 40-55 years with glioma. Some clones in this sample may be carry-over from other donors' samples. The CDR3 runs from the conserved cysteine through the conserved F or W. The order of the fields is D gene, clone size, V gene, J gene, CDR3 protein, CDR3 DNA. A D gene is named only where the DNA matches it firmly. Rows give clone size only sometimes, using once, few, many, or a class for an expanded clone.

TRBD1	once	TRBV30	TRBJ2-2	CAWSGQGAAGELFF	TGTGCCTGGAGTGGACAGGGGGCGGCCGGGGAGCTGTTTTTT
NA	NA	TRBV15	TRBJ2-7	CATSRDARGSYEQYF	TGTGCCACCAGCAGAGACGCGAGAGGCTCCTACGAGCAGTACTTC
NA	few	TRBV5-4	TRBJ2-3	CASSALSPDTQYF	TGTGCCAGCAGCGCCTTATCCCCAGATACGCAGTATTTT
TRBD1	NA	TRBV7-9	TRBJ1-1	CASSLGQGVNTEAFF	TGTGCCAGCAGCTTGGGACAGGGGGTGAACACTGAAGCTTTCTTT
NA	NA	TRBV5-1	TRBJ2-5	CASSLVGETQYF	TGCGCCAGCAGCTTGGTTGGGGAGACCCAGTACTTC
TRBD1	NA	TRBV5-1	TRBJ2-7	CASSSSPGQNYEQYF	TGCGCCAGCAGCTCATCTCCGGGACAGAACTACGAGCAGTACTTC
NA	NA	TRBV6-6	TRBJ1-1	CASSYLLEAFF	TGTGCCAGCAGTTACTTATTAGAAGCTTTCTTT
TRBD1	NA	TRBV29-1	TRBJ1-1	CSVDRGGETEAFF	TGCAGCGTGGACCGAGGGGGCGAAACTGAAGCTTTCTTT
NA	NA	TRBV5-1	TRBJ2-5	CASSGGLSRSRSFLGMGQYF	TGCGCCAGCAGCGGAGGTCTGTCCCGGTCACGGTCCTTTCTCGGAATGGGCCAGTACTTC
TRBD2	NA	TRBV30	TRBJ2-3	CAGRLRGWGDTQYF	TGTGCCGGCCGGCTGCGGGGGTGGGGGGATACGCAGTATTTT
NA	NA	TRBV2	TRBJ2-2	CASSVRGGELFF	TGTGCCAGCAGTGTAAGGGGGGGGGAGCTGTTTTTT
NA	NA	TRBV28	TRBJ1-1	CASRTQNTEAFF	TGTGCCAGCAGGACCCAGAACACTGAAGCTTTCTTT
TRBD2	NA	TRBV19	TRBJ2-3	CASSRLAGVDTQYF	TGTGCCAGTAGTAGACTAGCGGGAGTGGATACGCAGTATTTT
TRBD1	NA	TRBV5-6	TRBJ2-1	CASSFGTGSYNEQFF	TGTGCCAGCAGCTTTGGGACAGGGTCCTACAATGAGCAGTTCTTC
NA	NA	TRBV9	TRBJ1-6	CASSFRPLNSPLHF	TGTGCCAGCAGCTTTCGGCCCTTAAATTCACCCCTCCACTTT
NA	once	TRBV13	TRBJ2-5	CASSSDYDGETQYF	TGTGCCAGCAGCTCTGATTATGACGGGGAGACCCAGTACTTC
NA	NA	TRBV5-1	TRBJ1-2	CASSETVNYGYTF	TGCGCCAGCAGCGAGACAGTTAACTATGGCTACACCTTC
NA	NA	TRBV5-4	TRBJ2-5	CASSNLPETQYF	TGTGCCAGCAGCAACCTGCCAGAGACCCAGTACTTC
TRBD2	NA	TRBV2	TRBJ2-5	CASSESGTSGDLYQETQYF	TGTGCCAGCAGTGAGTCCGGGACTAGCGGTGATCTGTACCAAGAGACCCAGTACTTC
NA	NA	TRBV5-1	TRBJ2-1	CASSLEQQSSYNEQFF	TGCGCCAGCAGCTTGGAACAGCAAAGCTCCTACAATGAGCAGTTCTTC
TRBD1	NA	TRBV18	TRBJ2-4	CASSPGTEENIQYF	TGTGCCAGCTCACCCGGGACAGAAGAAAACATTCAGTACTTC
NA	NA	TRBV6-5	TRBJ1-5	CASSYSEDSNQPQHF	TGTGCCAGCAGTTACTCGGAGGATTCCAATCAGCCCCAGCATTTT
NA	few	TRBV30	TRBJ1-2	CAWSVWLNYGYTF	TGTGCCTGGAGTGTTTGGCTTAACTATGGCTACACCTTC
NA	NA	TRBV2	TRBJ1-2	CARRERGDGKYGYTF	TGTGCCAGGAGAGAGAGGGGAGATGGGAAGTATGGCTACACCTTC
NA	NA	TRBV6-5	TRBJ2-7	CASSYIPGSSGYEQYF	TGTGCCAGCAGTTATATACCGGGTTCAAGCGGCTACGAGCAGTACTTC
NA	NA	TRBV30	TRBJ2-3	CAWVAGPSGTDTQYF	TGTGCCTGGGTAGCCGGGCCTAGCGGCACAGATACGCAGTATTTT
NA	once	TRBV30	TRBJ2-7	CAWTSRAWSYEQYF	TGTGCCTGGACCTCCCGGGCCTGGTCCTACGAGCAGTACTTC
NA	NA	TRBV6-5	TRBJ2-2	CASNGASNGELFF	TGTGCCAGCAACGGGGCTTCAAACGGGGAGCTGTTTTTT
TRBD1	NA	TRBV27	TRBJ1-5	CASSFLTGDRTQHF	TGTGCCAGCAGTTTTTTGACAGGGGATAGGACCCAGCATTTT
NA	NA	TRBV9	TRBJ1-5	CASSRWGNQPQHF	TGTGCCAGCAGCCGGTGGGGCAATCAGCCCCAGCATTTT
NA	NA	TRBV11-2	TRBJ1-6	CASSLLQIPLNSPLHF	TGTGCCAGCAGCTTATTACAGATCCCCTTGAATTCACCCCTCCACTTT
NA	NA	TRBV15	TRBJ1-1	CATSRDRGGRANTEAFF	TGTGCCACCAGCAGAGATCGGGGGGGGCGGGCGAACACTGAAGCTTTCTTT
TRBD2	once	TRBV10-1	TRBJ2-5	CAREDGGAGETQYF	TGCGCCAGAGAAGACGGGGGGGCGGGGGAGACCCAGTACTTC
NA	few	TRBV18	TRBJ1-1	CASSGQSDTEAFF	TGTGCCAGCTCAGGACAGTCCGACACTGAAGCTTTCTTT
NA	NA	TRBV6-5	TRBJ1-2	CASSYYGQGLRGYTF	TGTGCCAGCAGTTACTATGGGCAGGGCCTACGTGGCTACACCTTC
NA	NA	TRBV4-3	TRBJ2-2	CASSHRTPAGTGELFF	TGCGCCAGCAGCCATCGGACCCCGGCAGGCACCGGGGAGCTGTTTTTT
TRBD2	NA	TRBV2	TRBJ2-3	CASWRGSTTDTQYF	TGTGCCAGCTGGCGGGGGAGTACCACAGATACGCAGTATTTT
TRBD2	NA	TRBV5-4	TRBJ2-3	CASSSSGGTRWDTQYF	TGTGCCAGCAGCTCCTCGGGGGGGACTCGGTGGGATACGCAGTATTTT
NA	once	TRBV19	TRBJ2-2	CASSIAGRDTGELFF	TGTGCCAGTAGTATTGCCGGGCGCGACACCGGGGAGCTGTTTTTT
NA	NA	TRBV5-5	TRBJ1-4	CASSSNGRGLGAEKLFF	TGTGCCAGCAGCTCCAATGGGAGGGGACTAGGGGCTGAAAAACTGTTTTTT
NA	NA	TRBV5-4	TRBJ1-2	CASSPDGNYGYTF	TGTGCCAGCAGCCCCGACGGGAACTATGGCTACACCTTC
NA	NA	TRBV2	TRBJ1-2	CASSEEVSIYGYTF	TGTGCCAGCAGTGAAGAGGTCAGCATCTATGGCTACACCTTC
NA	NA	TRBV11-2	TRBJ1-6	CASSLTQGSMTLHF	TGTGCCAGCAGCTTGACGCAGGGTTCTATGACCCTCCACTTT
TRBD1	NA	TRBV30	TRBJ1-2	CAWSVRGGQLYTF	TGTGCCTGGAGTGTAAGAGGGGGCCAGCTCTACACCTTC
TRBD1	once	TRBV19	TRBJ1-5	CASSSPPGQGRQPQHF	TGTGCCAGTAGTTCCCCCCCTGGACAGGGACGACAGCCCCAGCATTTT
NA	NA	TRBV20-1	TRBJ2-7	CSAREAYEQYF	TGCAGTGCTAGAGAGGCTTACGAGCAGTACTTC
NA	NA	TRBV30	TRBJ2-5	CAWGKVIQETQYF	TGTGCCTGGGGGAAAGTAATCCAAGAGACCCAGTACTTC
NA	NA	TRBV19	TRBJ2-7	CASSRGWAREQYF	TGTGCCAGTAGTCGGGGGTGGGCCCGCGAGCAGTACTTC
NA	NA	TRBV4-1	TRBJ1-1	CASTRETAANTEAFF	TGCGCCAGCACCCGAGAGACGGCTGCGAACACTGAAGCTTTCTTT
NA	few	TRBV2	TRBJ1-4	CASSHGLNEKLFF	TGTGCCAGCTCTCACGGACTTAATGAAAAACTGTTTTTT
TRBD2	NA	TRBV7-9	TRBJ2-5	CASSSLGVAGQETQYF	TGTGCCAGCAGCTCCCTGGGGGTAGCGGGGCAAGAGACCCAGTACTTC
NA	NA	TRBV7-8	TRBJ1-6	CASSLRVGSPLHF	TGTGCCAGCAGCTTAAGGGTGGGGTCACCCCTCCACTTT
NA	NA	TRBV5-1	TRBJ2-7	CASSHSRGSAYEQYF	TGCGCCAGCAGCCATAGCAGGGGTTCTGCTTACGAGCAGTACTTC
NA	NA	TRBV7-2	TRBJ2-7	CASSPGVAAVSYEQYF	TGTGCCAGCAGCCCAGGGGTCGCGGCGGTCTCCTACGAGCAGTACTTC
TRBD1	once	TRBV5-1	TRBJ2-5	CASSSIPGQGRETQYF	TGCGCCAGCAGTTCGATACCGGGACAGGGAAGAGAGACCCAGTACTTC
TRBD1	NA	TRBV29-1	TRBJ1-4	CSVLDRGQRGDYEKLFF	TGCAGCGTTCTGGACAGGGGGCAAAGGGGCGATTATGAAAAACTGTTTTTT
NA	NA	TRBV5-6	TRBJ2-1	CASSPGGTATYNEQFF	TGTGCCAGCAGCCCGGGGGGGACAGCGACCTACAATGAGCAGTTCTTC
TRBD2	once	TRBV4-3	TRBJ2-2	CASSQAGGDYTGELFF	TGCGCCAGCAGCCAGGCTGGGGGGGACTACACCGGGGAGCTGTTTTTT
NA	NA	TRBV27	TRBJ1-1	CASSPRGNTEAFF	TGTGCCAGCAGCCCCAGGGGGAACACTGAAGCTTTCTTT